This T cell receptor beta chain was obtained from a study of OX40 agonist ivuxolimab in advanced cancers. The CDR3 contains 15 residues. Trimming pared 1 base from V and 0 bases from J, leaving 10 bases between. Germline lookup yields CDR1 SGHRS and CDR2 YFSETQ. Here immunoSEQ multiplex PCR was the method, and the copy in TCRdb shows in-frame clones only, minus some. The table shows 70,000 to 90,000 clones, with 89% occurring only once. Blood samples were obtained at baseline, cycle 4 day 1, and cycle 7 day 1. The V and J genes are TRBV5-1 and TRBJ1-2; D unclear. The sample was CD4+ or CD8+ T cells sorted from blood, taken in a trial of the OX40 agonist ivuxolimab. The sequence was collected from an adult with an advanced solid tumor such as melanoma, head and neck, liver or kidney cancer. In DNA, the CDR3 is TGCGCCAGCAGCTTGATGCAGATATCTAACTATGGCTACACCTTC. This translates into CASSLMQISNYGYTF. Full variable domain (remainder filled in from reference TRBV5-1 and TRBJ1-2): KAGVTQTPRYLIKTRGQQVTLSCSPISGHRSVSWYQQTPGQGLQFLFEYFSETQRNKGNFPGRFSGRQFSNSRSEMNVSTLELGDSALYLCASSLMQISNYGYTFGSGTRLTVV.